The sequence of this T cell receptor (beta chain) was determined in a study of cytotoxic CD8 clonotypes in ibrutinib-treated CLL. Assay: immunoSEQ multiplex PCR; the TCRdb copy retains only in-frame clones and omits some. Of around 330,000 clones in the sample, roughly two thirds were seen once. There are 17 residues in the CDR3. The V end lost 6 bases, the J end lost 5 bases, and 23 bases lay between the germline ends. Germline CDR1 MDHEN, CDR2 SYDVKM. This sequence joins TRBV28 and TRBJ2-4; D might be TRBD1 (5 bases). The material sequenced was PBMCs, taken after 36 months of ibrutinib treatment. The TCR originated in a human donor with chronic lymphocytic leukemia. The CDR3 DNA follows: TGTGCCAGCAGCCCGCCTACCGACAGATTTGTCCAAAACATTCAGTACTTC. This sequence encodes CASSPPTDRFVQNIQYF.